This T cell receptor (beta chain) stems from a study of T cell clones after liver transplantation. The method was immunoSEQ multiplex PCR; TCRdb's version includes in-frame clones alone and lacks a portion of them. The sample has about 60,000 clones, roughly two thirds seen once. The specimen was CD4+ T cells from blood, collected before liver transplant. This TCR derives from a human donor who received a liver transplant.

In DNA form, the CDR3 reads TGCGCCAGCAGCTTGGAACCAACTGACACAACTAATGAAAAACTGTTTTTT. Encoded protein: CASSLEPTDTTNEKLFF. This chain uses TRBV5-1 with TRBJ1-4; no reliable D call. The CDR3 runs to 17 residues. V shed 0 bases and J shed 0 bases, with 12 bases lying between them. Germline V gives CDR1 SGHRS, CDR2 YFSETQ.